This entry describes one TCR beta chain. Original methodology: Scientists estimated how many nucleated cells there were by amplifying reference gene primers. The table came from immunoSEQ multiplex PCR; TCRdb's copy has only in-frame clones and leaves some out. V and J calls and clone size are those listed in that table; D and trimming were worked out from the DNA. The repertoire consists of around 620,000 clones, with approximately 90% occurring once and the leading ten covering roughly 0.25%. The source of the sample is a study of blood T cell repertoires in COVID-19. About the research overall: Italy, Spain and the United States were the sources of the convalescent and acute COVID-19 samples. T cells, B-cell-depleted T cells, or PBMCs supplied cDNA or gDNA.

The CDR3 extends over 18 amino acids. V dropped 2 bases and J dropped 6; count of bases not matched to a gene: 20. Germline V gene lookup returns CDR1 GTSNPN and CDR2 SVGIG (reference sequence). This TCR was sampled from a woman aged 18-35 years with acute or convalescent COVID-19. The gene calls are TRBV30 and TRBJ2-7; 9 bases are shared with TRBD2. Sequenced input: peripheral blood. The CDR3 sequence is CAWSPPAGGLIPVREQYF. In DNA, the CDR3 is TGTGCCTGGAGTCCCCCTGCGGGGGGGTTAATTCCAGTACGCGAGCAGTACTTC.